A single sample gave rise to the 27 T cell receptor beta chains below, sequenced in a study of cytomegalovirus exposure and HLA in healthy donors. Researchers ran the PCR with 60 Vbeta and 13 Jbeta primers. Only in-frame clones appear in the TCRdb table, and some are missing; sequencing was by immunoSEQ multiplex PCR. Its table lists around 210,000 clones. Material: PBMCs. These receptors all stem from a woman aged 25-40 years in good health and CMV-seropositive.

The rearrangement joins TRBV9 to TRBJ1-2, with D maybe TRBD1 (5 bases). The germline V and J ends were trimmed by 3 bases and 1 base, with 10 bases remaining between them. The CDR3 runs 14 residues. Germline V CDR1 and CDR2: SGDLS, YYNGEE. CDR3 in DNA: TGTGCCAGCAGCGGCGGACAAGTTAACTATGGCTACACCTTC. Amino acids: CASSGGQVNYGYTF.

The V and J genes are TRBV10-3 and TRBJ1-3; D is possibly TRBD1 (6 bases). V was shortened by 5 bases and J by 2 bases, with 16 bases between the two germline ends. The CDR3 runs to 16 residues. Per germline, CDR1 ENHRY and CDR2 SYGVKD. CDR3 DNA sequence: TGTGCCATCAGTCCCGAACCGACAGGACCTGGAAACACCATATATTTT. Translation gives CAISPEPTGPGNTIYF.

J is TRBJ1-6 and V is TRBV6-5, with 8 bases identical to TRBD1. Germline V CDR1 and CDR2: MNHEY, SVGAGI. The length of the CDR3 is 13 residues. The J segment lost 7 bases and the V segment lost 7 bases, leaving 3 bases of the junction unmatched. The CDR3 nucleotides read TGTGCCAGCACGGGACAGGAAAATTCACCCCTCCACTTT. Protein sequence: CASTGQENSPLHF.

This chain uses TRBV7-8 with TRBJ1-6; weak D call: TRBD1 (6 bases). The germline V and J ends were trimmed by 1 base and 6 bases, with 10 bases remaining between them. The CDR3 has 15 amino acids. From germline, CDR1 is SGHVS and CDR2 FQNEAQ. The CDR3 DNA follows: TGTGCCAGCAGCTTAGTGGGGGGGGCTAATTCACCCCTCCACTTT. Its translation is CASSLVGGANSPLHF.

The chain recombines TRBV18 with TRBJ2-1; 7 bases map to TRBD1. The V gene's germline CDR1 is KGHSH and CDR2 LQKENI. V dropped 3 bases and J dropped 4; count of bases not matched to a gene: 3. CDR3 size: 14 residues. The CDR3 DNA is TGTGCCAGCTCACCCCGGGACAGATACAATGAGCAGTTCTTC. Its protein is CASSPRDRYNEQFF.

The chain joins TRBV5-1 to TRBJ2-1; TRBD2 agrees at 14 bases. CDR3 length equals 16 residues. The germline V gene encodes CDR1 SGHRS and CDR2 YFSETQ. The trim removed 4 bases at V and 6 bases at J, leaving 6 bases unmatched. The DNA of the CDR3 is TGCGCCAGCAGCCGTCCGGGACTAGCGGGAGCCAATGAGCAGTTCTTC. Translation: CASSRPGLAGANEQFF.

This rearrangement joins TRBV6-5 to TRBJ2-6; 7 bases agree with TRBD1. The CDR3 contains 15 residues. Trimming took 6 bases from V and 1 from J; bases not matched to a gene: 3. The germline V gene has CDR1 MNHEY and CDR2 SVGAGI. CDR3 protein: CASSPTGSGANVLTF. The CDR3 DNA follows: TGTGCCAGCAGCCCGACAGGGTCTGGGGCCAACGTCCTGACTTTC.

This rearrangement joins TRBV18 to TRBJ1-4; D not certain. Trimming left V 2 bases short and J 7 bases short, with 14 bases between. This CDR3 has 15 amino acids. Germline CDR1 and CDR2: KGHSH and LQKENI. CDR3 sequence reads: CASSPTSPITEKLFF. CDR3 sequence (DNA): TGTGCCAGCTCACCAACCTCACCTATAACTGAAAAACTGTTTTTT.

Points on this clone: This CDR3 is also generated by other DNA sequences in the sample. CDR3 protein: CSVGPGYNEQFF. The CDR3 bases are TGCAGCGTTGGTCCAGGCTACAATGAGCAGTTCTTC. V is TRBV29-1 and J is TRBJ2-1, with D unclear. The CDR3 length is 12 residues. Trimming removed 4 bases from V and 3 bases from J, with 7 bases in between. The germline gives CDR1 SQVTM, CDR2 ANQGSEA.

The rearrangement links TRBV7-9 to TRBJ1-1; 8 nucleotides align to TRBD1. Germline CDR1 and CDR2: SEHNR and FQNEAQ (reference sequence). V trimming: 6 bases; J trimming: 4 bases; junction bases outside the gene matches: 4. This CDR3 has 13 amino acids. The CDR3 DNA sequence: TGTGCCAGCAGTTTTACAGGGGGCACTGAAGCTTTCTTT. Amino acid sequence: CASSFTGGTEAFF.

This rearrangement joins TRBV11-2 to TRBJ2-7, with TRBD2 as a possible D gene (5 bases). The CDR3 runs 14 residues. CDR1 is SGHAT and CDR2 is FQNNGV in the germline V gene. V lost 3 bases and J lost 10, with 19 bases in between. The CDR3 sequence: CASSFLGGSIEQYF. The CDR3 DNA reads TGTGCCAGCAGCTTCCTAGGAGGATCTATAGAACAGTACTTC.

The chain uses TRBV6-1 and TRBJ1-2; tentatively, D is TRBD1 (6 bases). The CDR3 length is 15 residues. V dropped 1 base and J dropped 5 bases, with 14 bases sitting between them. Germline V CDR1 and CDR2: MNHNS, SASEGT. CDR3 amino acids: CASSEVGGLGYGYTF. CDR3 coding DNA: TGTGCCAGCAGTGAAGTCGGGGGGCTGGGATATGGCTACACCTTC.

The chain has TRBV7-9 and TRBJ2-3, with 8 nucleotides matching TRBD2. Losses at the gene ends were 4 bases for V and 1 base for J; bases not matched to a gene: 7. The germline gives CDR1 SEHNR, CDR2 FQNEAQ (reference sequence). The CDR3 runs to 16 residues. The CDR3, as DNA: TGTGCCAGCAGCTGGATTCTAGCGGGCCGCACAGATACGCAGTATTTT. Protein sequence: CASSWILAGRTDTQYF.

The chain is built from TRBV5-4 and TRBJ2-5; 7 bases fit TRBD2. Germline-derived CDR1 and CDR2 are SGHNT and YYREEE (reference sequence). This CDR3 spans 14 amino acids. V lost 4 bases and J lost 5; bases outside the gene matches: 8. DNA of the CDR3: TGTGCCAGCAGCATGGGAGGGCCCGAGGAGACCCAGTACTTC. Translation: CASSMGGPEETQYF.

The chain recombines TRBV4-3 with TRBJ2-7; possible D gene TRBD1, 6 bases. V was clipped by 2 bases and J by 3 bases, with 17 bases between them. The CDR3 loop spans 16 amino acids. Germline V gene data show CDR1 as LGHNA and CDR2 as YSLEER. The CDR3 sequence: CASSQSEGDRFYEQYF. In nucleotides, the CDR3 is TGCGCCAGCAGCCAATCCGAGGGGGACCGATTCTACGAGCAGTACTTC.

The chain employs TRBV6-1 and TRBJ1-3; D ambiguous. V was pared by 2 bases and J by 8 bases, with 10 bases between. Germline assignment: CDR1 MNHNS and CDR2 SASEGT. This CDR3 region has 13 residues. The CDR3 is CASSETGGDTIYF. In nucleotides, the CDR3 is TGTGCCAGCAGTGAAACGGGAGGCGACACCATATATTTT.

This chain uses TRBV7-2 with TRBJ2-3, with 7 bases that match TRBD2. CDR1 SGHTA and CDR2 FQGNSA come from the germline V gene. Losses at the gene ends were 5 bases for V and 0 bases for J; bases not matched to a gene: 5. This CDR3 spans 15 amino acids. The CDR3 bases are TGTGCCAGCAGCCGGGAGGTCCATAGCACAGATACGCAGTATTTT. It yields the protein CASSREVHSTDTQYF.

This chain links TRBV14 with TRBJ2-7, with a weak D call TRBD1 (6 bases). From germline, CDR1 is SGHDN and CDR2 FVKESK. Trimming stripped 3 bases from V and 1 base from J, with 16 bases between. The CDR3 is 16 residues long. The CDR3 spells CASSQAHGTRSYEQYF. The CDR3 region has the DNA TGTGCCAGCAGCCAGGCCCATGGGACACGTTCCTACGAGCAGTACTTC. The complete variable domain, with remaining parts taken from reference TRBV14 and TRBJ2-7, reads EAGVTQFPSHSVIEKGQTVTLRCDPISGHDNLYWYRRVMGKEIKFLLHFVKESKQDESGMPNNRFLAERTGGTYSTLKVQPAELEDSGVYFCASSQAHGTRSYEQYFGPGTRLTVT.

The V call is TRBV9, the J call TRBJ1-2; 7 nucleotides match TRBD1. From germline, CDR1 is SGDLS and CDR2 YYNGEE. The CDR3 loop spans 13 amino acids. With 3 bases clipped from V and 4 bases from J, the junction kept 3 bases outside the gene matches. The CDR3 bases are TGTGCCAGCAGCGCGGCAGGGGGCTATGGCTACACCTTC. Its protein product is CASSAAGGYGYTF. Supplemented by reference TRBV9 and TRBJ1-2, the full variable domain reads DSGVTQTPKHLITATGQRVTLRCSPRSGDLSVYWYQQSLDQGLQFLIQYYNGEERAKGNILERFSAQQFPDLHSELNLSSLELGDSALYFCASSAAGGYGYTFGSGTRLTVV.

The V call is TRBV10-3, the J call TRBJ1-1; D might be TRBD1 (6 bases). V lost 10 bases, J lost 0 bases, and 9 bases lay in between. The germline V gene encodes CDR1 ENHRY and CDR2 SYGVKD. This CDR3 comprises 12 residues. CDR3 DNA: TGTGCCACTACAGGGATGAACACTGAAGCTTTCTTT. It specifies CATTGMNTEAFF.

The chain couples TRBV5-8 to TRBJ2-3; D gene unclear. Germline CDR1 SGHTS, CDR2 YDEGEE. Deletions cut 3 bases from V and 1 base from J, with 12 bases between. The length of the CDR3 is 15 residues. The CDR3 region is CASSSSYRGTDTQYF. CDR3 nucleotide sequence: TGTGCCAGCAGCTCTTCATATCGAGGCACAGATACGCAGTATTTT.

The chain carries TRBV4-2 and TRBJ2-3; D uncertain. Between the trimmed V and J ends, which lost 1 base and 4 bases, there was a span of 9 bases. The CDR3 spans 14 residues. In germline, CDR1 is LGHNA, CDR2 YNFKEQ. The CDR3 DNA reads TGTGCCAGCAGCCAAGGTCTGTTCGCAGATACGCAGTATTTT. It is translated as CASSQGLFADTQYF.

The chain recombines TRBV30 with TRBJ2-5; 7 nucleotides agree with TRBD2. The last part of the DNA fits TRBJ2-7 better; the J call may be wrong. Germline V gene sequence: CDR1 GTSNPN, CDR2 SVGIG (reference sequence). The CDR3 is 17 amino acids. The CDR3 loop reads CAWSSKIGTIGTYEQYF. In DNA, the CDR3 is TGTGCCTGGAGTTCAAAAATTGGGACTATAGGGACCTACGAGCAGTACTTC.

CDR3 sequence reads: CASSLVRDTDTQYF. The CDR3 DNA reads TGTGCCAGCAGTCTCGTAAGAGACACAGATACGCAGTATTTT. The chain joins TRBV27 to TRBJ2-3; no firm D call. V was trimmed by 5 bases and J by 2 bases, leaving 11 bases between them. This CDR3 comprises 14 residues. CDR1 and CDR2 (germline): MNHEY, SMNVEV (reference sequence).

This chain connects TRBV6-5 to TRBJ1-1, with a tentative D call TRBD1 (5 bases). This CDR3 region has 15 residues. The V gene's germline CDR1 is MNHEY and CDR2 SVGAGI. Deletions cut 5 bases from V and 3 bases from J, with 16 bases between. CDR3 amino acids: CASSVDWGGDTEAFF. The DNA for the CDR3 is TGTGCCAGCAGTGTCGACTGGGGGGGAGACACTGAAGCTTTCTTT.

J is TRBJ2-7 and V is TRBV7-6; 9 nucleotides match TRBD2. Germline V CDR1 and CDR2: SGHVS, FNYEAQ. The CDR3 has 16 amino acids. Trimming at V came to 1 base and at J to 0 bases, leaving 4 bases not matched to a gene. CDR3 in DNA: TGTGCCAGCAGCTTAGGGGCTAGCGGGAACTCCTACGAGCAGTACTTC. Amino acid sequence: CASSLGASGNSYEQYF.

This rearrangement joins TRBV28 to TRBJ2-7; a weak D match, TRBD1 (5 bases). The CDR3 runs to 14 residues. The germline V gene has CDR1 MDHEN and CDR2 SYDVKM. Trimming removed 6 bases from V and 0 bases from J, with 12 bases in between. The CDR3 coding sequence is TGTGCCAGCAGACCAAGGGGCCACTCCTACGAGCAGTACTTC. This codes for CASRPRGHSYEQYF.